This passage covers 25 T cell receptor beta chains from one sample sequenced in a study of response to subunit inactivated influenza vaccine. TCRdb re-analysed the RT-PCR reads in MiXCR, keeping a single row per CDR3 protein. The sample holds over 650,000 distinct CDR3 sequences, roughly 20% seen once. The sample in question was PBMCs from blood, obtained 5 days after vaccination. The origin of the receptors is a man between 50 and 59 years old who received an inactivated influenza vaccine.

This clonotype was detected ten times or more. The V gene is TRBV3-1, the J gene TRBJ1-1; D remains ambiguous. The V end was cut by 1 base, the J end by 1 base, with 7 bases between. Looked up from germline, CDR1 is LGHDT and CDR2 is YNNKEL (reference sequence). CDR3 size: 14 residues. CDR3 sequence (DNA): TGTGCCAGCAGCCAAGTCTACCAGAACACTGAAGCTTTCTTT. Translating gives CASSQVYQNTEAFF.

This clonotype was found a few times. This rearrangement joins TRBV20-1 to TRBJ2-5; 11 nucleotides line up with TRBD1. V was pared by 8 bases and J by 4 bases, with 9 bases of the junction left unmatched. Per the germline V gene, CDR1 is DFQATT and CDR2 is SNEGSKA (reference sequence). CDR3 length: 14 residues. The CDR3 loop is CSSGTGGMRETQYF. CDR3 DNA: TGCAGTTCCGGGACAGGGGGTATGAGAGAGACCCAGTACTTC.

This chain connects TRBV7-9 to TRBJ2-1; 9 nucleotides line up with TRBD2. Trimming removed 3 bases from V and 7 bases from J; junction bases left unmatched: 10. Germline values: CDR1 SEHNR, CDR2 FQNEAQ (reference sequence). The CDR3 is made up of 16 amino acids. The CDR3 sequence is CASSFRRGGPLNEQFF. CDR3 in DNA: TGTGCCAGCAGCTTCCGGCGGGGGGGTCCGTTGAATGAGCAGTTCTTC.

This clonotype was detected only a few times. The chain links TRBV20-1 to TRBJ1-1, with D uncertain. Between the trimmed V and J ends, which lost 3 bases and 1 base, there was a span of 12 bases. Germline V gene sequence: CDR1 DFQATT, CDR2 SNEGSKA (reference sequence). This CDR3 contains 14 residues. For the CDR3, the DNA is TGCAGTGCTAGTGCGGGATCCTCGAACACTGAAGCTTTCTTT. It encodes CSASAGSSNTEAFF.

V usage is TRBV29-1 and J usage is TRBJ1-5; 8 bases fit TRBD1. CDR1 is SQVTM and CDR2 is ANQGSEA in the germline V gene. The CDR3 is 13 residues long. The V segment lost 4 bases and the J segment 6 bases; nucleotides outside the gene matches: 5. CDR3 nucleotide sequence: TGCAGCGTTGCAGACAGGGGCCGTCAGCCCCAGCATTTT. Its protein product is CSVADRGRQPQHF.

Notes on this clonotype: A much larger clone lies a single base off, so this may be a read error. The CDR3 region has the DNA TGTGCCAGCAGCCCCCAACCGGCGGGTGAGCAGTACTTC. This translates into CASSPQPAGEQYF. The gene calls are TRBV7-2 and TRBJ2-7; a weak D match, TRBD2 (5 bases). Germline CDR1 and CDR2: SGHTA and FQGNSA. V was cut by 5 bases and J by 7 bases, with 15 bases left in between. This CDR3 contains 13 residues.

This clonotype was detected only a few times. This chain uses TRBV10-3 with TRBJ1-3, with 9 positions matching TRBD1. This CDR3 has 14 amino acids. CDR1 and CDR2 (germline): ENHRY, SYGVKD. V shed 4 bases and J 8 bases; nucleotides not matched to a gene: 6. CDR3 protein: CAISGTGQGHTIYF. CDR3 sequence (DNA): TGTGCCATCAGTGGTACGGGACAGGGTCACACCATATATTTT.

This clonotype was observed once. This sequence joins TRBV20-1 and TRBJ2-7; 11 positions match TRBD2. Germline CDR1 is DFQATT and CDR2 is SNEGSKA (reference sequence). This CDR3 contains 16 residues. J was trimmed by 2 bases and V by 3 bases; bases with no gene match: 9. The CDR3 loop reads CSASPEVAGGPYEQYF. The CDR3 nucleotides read TGCAGTGCTAGCCCCGAGGTAGCGGGAGGGCCCTACGAGCAGTACTTC.

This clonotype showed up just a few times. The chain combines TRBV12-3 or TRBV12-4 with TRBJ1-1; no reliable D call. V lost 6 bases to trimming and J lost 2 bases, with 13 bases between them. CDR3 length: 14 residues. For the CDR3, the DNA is TGTGCCAGCAGCGGGTCTCTGGTTAACACTGAAGCTTTCTTT. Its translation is CASSGSLVNTEAFF.

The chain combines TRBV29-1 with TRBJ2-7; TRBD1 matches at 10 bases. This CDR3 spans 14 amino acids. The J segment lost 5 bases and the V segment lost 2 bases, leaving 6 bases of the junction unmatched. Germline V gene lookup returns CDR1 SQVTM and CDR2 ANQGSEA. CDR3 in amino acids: CSVEFRDRGNEQYF. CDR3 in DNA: TGCAGCGTTGAATTTAGGGACAGGGGCAACGAGCAGTACTTC.

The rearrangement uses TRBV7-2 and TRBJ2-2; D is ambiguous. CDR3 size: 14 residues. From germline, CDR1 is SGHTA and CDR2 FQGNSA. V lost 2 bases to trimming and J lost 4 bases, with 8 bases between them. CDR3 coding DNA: TGTGCCAGCAGCTTAATGAGACCCACCGGGGAGCTGTTTTTT. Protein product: CASSLMRPTGELFF.

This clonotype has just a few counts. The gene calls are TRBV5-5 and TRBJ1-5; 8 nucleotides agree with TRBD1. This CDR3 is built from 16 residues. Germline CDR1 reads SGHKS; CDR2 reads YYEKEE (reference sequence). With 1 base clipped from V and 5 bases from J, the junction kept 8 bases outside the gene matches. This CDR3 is CASSLNTGGPDQPQHF. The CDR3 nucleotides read TGTGCCAGCAGCTTGAATACAGGGGGGCCCGATCAGCCCCAGCATTTT.

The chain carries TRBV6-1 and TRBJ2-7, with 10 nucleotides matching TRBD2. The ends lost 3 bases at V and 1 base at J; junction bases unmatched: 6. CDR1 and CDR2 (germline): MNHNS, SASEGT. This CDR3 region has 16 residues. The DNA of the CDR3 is TGTGCCAGCAGTGATAGGACTAGCGGAGTATCCTACGAGCAGTACTTC. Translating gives CASSDRTSGVSYEQYF.

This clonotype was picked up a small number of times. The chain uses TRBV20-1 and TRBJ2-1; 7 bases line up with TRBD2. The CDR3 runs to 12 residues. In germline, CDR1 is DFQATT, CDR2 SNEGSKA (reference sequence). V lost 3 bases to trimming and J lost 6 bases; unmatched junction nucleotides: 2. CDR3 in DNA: TGCAGTGCTAGGGGAGGGGCCAATGAGCAGTTCTTC. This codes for CSARGGANEQFF.

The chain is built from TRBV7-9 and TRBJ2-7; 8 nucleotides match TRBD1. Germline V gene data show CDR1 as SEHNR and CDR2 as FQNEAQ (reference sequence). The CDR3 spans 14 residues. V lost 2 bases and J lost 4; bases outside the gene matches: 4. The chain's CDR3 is CASSLTDRVYEQYF. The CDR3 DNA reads TGTGCCAGCAGCTTAACGGACAGGGTGTACGAGCAGTACTTC.

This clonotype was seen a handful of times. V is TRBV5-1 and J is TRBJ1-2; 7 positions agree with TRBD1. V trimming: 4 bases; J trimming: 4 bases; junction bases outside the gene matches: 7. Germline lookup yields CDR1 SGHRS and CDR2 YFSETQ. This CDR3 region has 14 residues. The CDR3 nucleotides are TGCGCCAGCAGCCAGGACAGGCTGTTCTATGGCTACACCTTC. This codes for CASSQDRLFYGYTF.

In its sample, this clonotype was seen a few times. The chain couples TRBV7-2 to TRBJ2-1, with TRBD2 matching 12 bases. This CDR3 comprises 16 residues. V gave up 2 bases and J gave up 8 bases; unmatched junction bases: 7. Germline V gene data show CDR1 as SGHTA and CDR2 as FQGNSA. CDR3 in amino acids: CASSLRLAGGADEQFF. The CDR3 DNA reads TGTGCCAGCAGCTTAAGGCTAGCGGGAGGGGCGGATGAGCAGTTCTTC.

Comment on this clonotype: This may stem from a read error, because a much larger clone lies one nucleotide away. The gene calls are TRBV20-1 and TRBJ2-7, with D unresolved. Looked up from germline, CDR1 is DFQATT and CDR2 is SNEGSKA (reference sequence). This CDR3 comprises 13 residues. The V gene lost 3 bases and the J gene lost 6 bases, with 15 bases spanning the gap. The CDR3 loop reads CSASTLTPPEQYF. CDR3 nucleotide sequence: TGCAGTGCTAGTACCCTGACCCCCCCCGAGCAGTACTTC.

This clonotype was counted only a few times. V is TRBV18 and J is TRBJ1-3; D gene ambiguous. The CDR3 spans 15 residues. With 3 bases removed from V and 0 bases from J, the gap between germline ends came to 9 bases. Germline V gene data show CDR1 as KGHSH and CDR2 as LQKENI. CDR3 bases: TGTGCCAGCTCACCCGGGCCTCGCTCTGGAAACACCATATATTTT. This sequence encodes CASSPGPRSGNTIYF.

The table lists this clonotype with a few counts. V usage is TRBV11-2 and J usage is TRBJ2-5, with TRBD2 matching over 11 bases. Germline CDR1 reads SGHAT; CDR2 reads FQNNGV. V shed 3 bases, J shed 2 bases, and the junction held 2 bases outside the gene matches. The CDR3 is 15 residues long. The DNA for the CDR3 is TGTGCCAGCAGCTTTGGGACTAGCGGACAAGAGACCCAGTACTTC. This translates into CASSFGTSGQETQYF.

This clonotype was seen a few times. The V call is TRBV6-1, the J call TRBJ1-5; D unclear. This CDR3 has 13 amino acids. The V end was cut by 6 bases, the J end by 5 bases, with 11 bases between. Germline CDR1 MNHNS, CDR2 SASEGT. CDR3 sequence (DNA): TGTGCCAGCAGCCCTCAGTTACATCAGCCCCAGCATTTT. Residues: CASSPQLHQPQHF.

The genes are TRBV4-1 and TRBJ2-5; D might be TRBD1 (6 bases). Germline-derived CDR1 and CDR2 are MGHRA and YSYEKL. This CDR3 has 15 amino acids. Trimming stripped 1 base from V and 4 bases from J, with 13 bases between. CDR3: CASSQGGRGRETQYF. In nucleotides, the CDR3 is TGCGCCAGCAGCCAAGGGGGTAGGGGGAGAGAGACCCAGTACTTC.

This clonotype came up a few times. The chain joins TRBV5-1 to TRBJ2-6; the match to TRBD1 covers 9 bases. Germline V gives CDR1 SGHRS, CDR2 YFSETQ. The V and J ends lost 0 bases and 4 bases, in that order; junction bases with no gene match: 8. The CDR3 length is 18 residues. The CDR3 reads CASSLDFGTGPGANVLTF. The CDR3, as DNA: TGCGCCAGCAGCTTGGATTTCGGGACAGGGCCCGGGGCCAACGTCCTGACTTTC.

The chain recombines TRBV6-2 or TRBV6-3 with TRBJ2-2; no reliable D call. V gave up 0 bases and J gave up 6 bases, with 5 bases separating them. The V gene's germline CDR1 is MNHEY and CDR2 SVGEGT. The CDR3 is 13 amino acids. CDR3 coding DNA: TGTGCCAGCAGTTACTCGTCTGCCGGGGAGCTGTTTTTT. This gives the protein CASSYSSAGELFF.

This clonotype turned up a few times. The CDR3 DNA sequence: TGCAGTGCCTCTGGGGGGGCCTCGACGAATGAGCAGTTCTTC. This translates into CSASGGASTNEQFF. This chain connects TRBV20-1 to TRBJ2-1; D is possibly TRBD2 (7 bases). V shed 6 bases and J shed 7 bases, with 19 bases lying between them. The CDR3 runs to 14 residues. Germline values: CDR1 DFQATT, CDR2 SNEGSKA (reference sequence).